This T cell receptor beta chain was retrieved from a study of control samples from healthy donors and cancer patients. The CDR3 contains 14 residues. CDR1 is MGHRA and CDR2 is YSYEKL in the germline V gene. V was cut by 1 base and J by 5 bases, with 11 bases left in between. Data came from immunoSEQ multiplex PCR; TCRdb stores just in-frame clones and leaves some out. This table holds 90,000 to 100,000 clones, 70% to 85% found once. The clonotype originates from a man between 65 and 85 years old with lung cancer. This chain links TRBV4-1 with TRBJ1-1; D is unresolved. The specimen was PBMCs. CDR3: CASSQGVVVTEAFF. For the CDR3, the DNA is TGCGCCAGCAGCCAAGGAGTTGTCGTTACTGAAGCTTTCTTT.